The T cell receptor beta chain under discussion was sequenced for a study of blood T cells in healthy people across ages. Looking at the study overall: Template switching captured about one barcoded beta molecule per two T cells.

The authors ran a second PCR of roughly 6 to 12 cycles using a sample-barcoded 5' primer and a J-beta primer mix. A 12-random-nucleotide template-switch adaptor tagged each cDNA molecule. TCRdb reprocessed the 5' RACE reads via MiXCR and lists one record per CDR3 protein. The sample yields 1.4 million or so distinct CDR3 sequences, about 45% seen once. Isolation per sample recovered at least 7 million PBMCs. Per sample, at least 5.5 micrograms of total RNA were extracted. The specimen was blood. The receptor's source is a woman aged 18-29 years in good health.

The CDR3 DNA sequence: TGCAGTGCTAGGACTAGGCCGGAAGGGGATGAGCAGTTCTTC. This codes for CSARTRPEGDEQFF. The chain links TRBV20-1 to TRBJ2-1, with D perhaps matching TRBD2 (6 bases). CDR3 size: 14 residues. Trimming removed 3 bases at V and 8 bases at J, with 17 bases between. Germline V gene data show CDR1 as DFQATT and CDR2 as SNEGSKA (reference sequence).